This entry lists 8 T cell receptor beta chains sequenced from one sample in a study of shared clonotypes between healthy human individuals. The protocol was immunoSEQ multiplex PCR, while the TCRdb copy is restricted to in-frame clones and leaves out a portion. Found here are 650,000 to 750,000 clones, less than 80% of them singletons; the top ten hold approximately 2%. Sequencing was done on a sample of memory CD4+ T cells sorted from blood. Subset meaning: CD45RA-negative fraction. These TCRs come from a woman in her twenties or thirties in good health.

This sequence joins TRBV5-1 and TRBJ2-2; TRBD2 matches at 10 bases. The V gene's germline CDR1 is SGHRS and CDR2 YFSETQ. The CDR3 totals 15 residues. With 0 bases clipped from V and 4 bases from J, the junction kept 0 bases outside the gene matches. The CDR3 DNA follows: TGCGCCAGCAGCTTGGGGACTAGCGGCACCGGGGAGCTGTTTTTT. It is translated as CASSLGTSGTGELFF.

CDR3 coding DNA: TGTGCCAGTAGTATAATTGACGGGCAGAAAGGGTTTGGTGAGCAGTTCTTC. This encodes CASSIIDGQKGFGEQFF. V and J are TRBV19 and TRBJ2-1; D uncertain. CDR1 LNHDA and CDR2 SQIVND come from the germline V gene (reference sequence). Trimming took 2 bases from V and 9 from J, leaving 23 bases between them. The CDR3 is 17 amino acids.

Regarding this clone: At the DNA level, this CDR3 is encoded by other sequences in the same sample as well. The rearrangement uses TRBV5-1 and TRBJ2-3; D ambiguous. V was pared by 0 bases and J by 4 bases, with 6 bases between. The CDR3 runs to 13 residues. Germline V CDR1 and CDR2: SGHRS, YFSETQ. The DNA for the CDR3 is TGCGCCAGCAGCTTGGCCGTGGCAGATACGCAGTATTTT. This codes for CASSLAVADTQYF. The variable domain in full, completed from reference TRBV5-1 and TRBJ2-3, reads KAGVTQTPRYLIKTRGQQVTLSCSPISGHRSVSWYQQTPGQGLQFLFEYFSETQRNKGNFPGRFSGRQFSNSRSEMNVSTLELGDSALYLCASSLAVADTQYFGPGTRLTVL.

V is TRBV25-1 and J is TRBJ1-3; D possibly corresponds to TRBD1 (5 bases). This CDR3 comprises 17 residues. V was clipped by 4 bases and J by 2 bases, with 18 bases between them. Germline-derived CDR1 and CDR2 are MGHDK and SYGVNS. As DNA, the CDR3 is TGTGCCAGCAGTGGACGACTGGGAGGGGTCACTGGAAACACCATATATTTT. Amino acid sequence: CASSGRLGGVTGNTIYF.

The rearrangement joins TRBV11-2 to TRBJ1-1; 9 nucleotides match TRBD1. Germline-derived CDR1 and CDR2 are SGHAT and FQNNGV. The CDR3 has 15 amino acids. V shed 6 bases and J 1 base; nucleotides not matched to a gene: 6. CDR3 DNA: TGTGCCAGCAGTCTACAGGGGGCGCGGAACACTGAAGCTTTCTTT. This gives the protein CASSLQGARNTEAFF.

The chain is built from TRBV5-1 and TRBJ1-2; the D gene is possibly TRBD1 (6 bases). V gave up 1 base and J gave up 6 bases, with 16 bases separating them. CDR3 length: 15 residues. Germline V lookup: CDR1 SGHRS, CDR2 YFSETQ. CDR3 amino acids: CASSLRDNLIDGYTF. CDR3 bases: TGCGCCAGCAGCTTGAGGGACAACTTAATCGATGGCTACACCTTC.

The chain links TRBV9 to TRBJ2-4; no definite D call. CDR3 length: 16 residues. V lost 0 bases to trimming and J lost 0 bases, with 10 bases between them. Germline CDR1 and CDR2: SGDLS and YYNGEE. This CDR3 reads CASSVDQRGAKNIQYF. Written as DNA, the CDR3 is TGTGCCAGCAGCGTAGATCAGCGCGGAGCCAAAAACATTCAGTACTTC.

This chain connects TRBV7-9 to TRBJ2-2; D gene ambiguous. The V gene lost 5 bases and the J gene lost 2 bases, with 15 bases spanning the gap. Germline V gene lookup returns CDR1 SEHNR and CDR2 FQNEAQ (reference sequence). The CDR3 runs 16 residues. The CDR3 DNA reads as TGTGCCAGCAGCGTAGATCCGTGGGGAAACACCGGGGAGCTGTTTTTT. Translated, it gives CASSVDPWGNTGELFF.